The sequence of this T cell receptor beta chain was determined in a study of blood T cell repertoires in COVID-19. Across the study: The United States, Italy and Spain were the sources of the acute and convalescent COVID-19 samples. The analysed material was cDNA or gDNA that came from T cells, B-cell-depleted T cells, or PBMCs.

Only in-frame clones appear in the TCRdb table, and some are missing; sequencing was by immunoSEQ multiplex PCR. The sample records 100,000 to 150,000 clones, roughly 72% being singletons. The V gene lost 0 bases and the J gene lost 3 bases, with 10 bases spanning the gap. The CDR3 is made up of 15 amino acids. Germline-derived CDR1 and CDR2 are SGHRS and YFSETQ. The receptor comes from a man between 60 and 70 years old with acute or convalescent COVID-19. The chain links TRBV5-1 to TRBJ1-5; tentative D call: TRBD1 (6 bases). The sequencing input was peripheral blood. The CDR3 DNA follows: TGCGCCAGCAGCTTGGGGGACACAAACAATCAGCCCCAGCATTTT. Translation: CASSLGDTNNQPQHF.